This T cell receptor (beta chain) stems from a study of cytomegalovirus exposure and HLA in healthy donors. Findings of the study overall: Subsequent analysis revealed that first-cohort TCR clusters tended to co-occur in the approximately 120 validation repertoires. The study listed around 150 cytomegalovirus-associated TCR beta chains.

J gave up 6 bases and V 7 bases, and 13 bases lay outside the gene matches. Germline CDR1 reads SGHTA; CDR2 reads FQGNSA. The CDR3 is 16 amino acids. Turning to this clone: The antigen is not known.

Here immunoSEQ multiplex PCR was the method, and the copy in TCRdb shows in-frame clones only, minus some. The repertoire consists of 90,000 to 110,000 clones, with about nine tenths occurring once and the leading ten covering less than 2.5%. The rearrangement joins TRBV7-2 to TRBJ2-1; 9 positions match TRBD2. The TCR originated in a woman under 30 in good health and CMV-seronegative. The specimen was PBMCs. CDR3 residues: CASNPPGTSWSNEQFF. In DNA, the CDR3 is TGTGCCAGCAACCCACCTGGGACTAGCTGGTCCAATGAGCAGTTCTTC.